The sequence of this T cell receptor beta chain was determined in a study of T cell repertoires in cytomegalovirus infection. General study points: Within the response measured ex vivo, HLA-C-restricted CMV-specific TCR beta clonotypes were dominant.

TCRdb independently ran MiXCR on the reads; one entry per CDR3 protein. Of some 900,000 distinct CDR3 sequences in the sample, 30% to 35% are singletons; the top ten hold approximately 13%. The table lists this clonotype with a few counts. Its specificity is not known. Germline V CDR1 and CDR2: SGHTA, FQGNSA. This CDR3 is built from 14 residues. The J segment lost 7 bases and the V segment lost 5 bases, leaving 6 bases of the junction unmatched. The source material was cultured CD8+ T cells from PBMCs, sampled from culture after CMV antigen stimulation. V gene TRBV7-2 combines with J gene TRBJ1-4; 8 bases map to TRBD1. The receptor was derived from a human donor in good health (CMV status not recorded). Some clones in this sample may be carry-over from other donors' samples. The CDR3 DNA reads as TGTGCCAGCAGCCAGGACAGGGTGGCTGAAAAACTGTTTTTT. This codes for CASSQDRVAEKLFF.